Below are 9 T cell receptor beta chains sequenced from a single sample in a study of blood T cell repertoires in COVID-19. Method: immunoSEQ multiplex PCR; TCRdb's copy keeps in-frame clones and lacks some. The sample contains around 200,000 clones, around 79% of which appear only once. Sequencing was carried out using peripheral blood. These receptors all come from a woman in her thirties or forties with COVID-19, enrolled during active disease.

This clone was detected only a few times. The chain recombines TRBV9 with TRBJ2-6; D might be TRBD1 (6 bases). From germline, CDR1 is SGDLS and CDR2 YYNGEE. Trimming cost V 1 base and J 0 bases, with 8 bases left between them. The CDR3 sequence is 16 residues long. CDR3 DNA sequence: TGTGCCAGCAGCGTAAGGGGGTCCTCTGGGGCCAACGTCCTGACTTTC. It encodes CASSVRGSSGANVLTF.

V usage is TRBV2 and J usage is TRBJ2-7; a weak D match, TRBD1 (5 bases). The CDR3 consists of 15 residues. Germline CDR1 is SNHLY and CDR2 is FYNNEI. V dropped 6 bases and J dropped 4 bases, with 19 bases sitting between them. The CDR3 DNA reads TGTGCCAGCAGAGTACCAAGGGGCACCACTTACGAGCAGTACTTC. Protein: CASRVPRGTTYEQYF.

The CDR3 reads CAGRGSGDYGYTF. As DNA, the CDR3 is TGTGCCGGACGTGGTAGCGGGGACTATGGCTACACCTTC. The rearrangement links TRBV6-5 to TRBJ1-2; no reliable D call. Germline V gives CDR1 MNHEY, CDR2 SVGAGI. This CDR3 contains 13 residues. V shed 11 bases and J shed 3 bases, with 16 bases lying between them.

J is TRBJ2-1 and V is TRBV5-1; 8 positions match TRBD1. CDR3 length: 14 amino acids. V gave up 3 bases and J gave up 8 bases; unmatched junction bases: 7. Germline CDR1 and CDR2: SGHRS and YFSETQ. CDR3 sequence reads: CASSYGQGVDEQFF. The CDR3 DNA sequence: TGCGCCAGCAGCTACGGACAGGGCGTTGATGAGCAGTTCTTC.

The chain combines TRBV5-1 with TRBJ1-6; possible D gene TRBD1, 5 bases. From germline, CDR1 is SGHRS and CDR2 YFSETQ. V shed 5 bases and J shed 7 bases, with 10 bases lying between them. CDR3 length: 13 amino acids. CDR3 amino acids: CASSGAENSPLHF. CDR3 nucleotide sequence: TGCGCCAGCAGTGGGGCAGAAAATTCACCCCTCCACTTT.

In DNA, the CDR3 is TGCGCCAGCAGCCAAGGGACCACAGGGGGCCTATCACCCCTCCACTTT. Protein: CASSQGTTGGLSPLHF. The chain links TRBV4-1 to TRBJ1-6; 9 bases agree with TRBD1. The J segment lost 10 bases and the V segment lost 1 base, leaving 8 bases of the junction unmatched. In germline, CDR1 is MGHRA, CDR2 YSYEKL. The CDR3 is made up of 16 amino acids.

J is TRBJ1-1 and V is TRBV29-1; the D is unclear. V gave up 4 bases and J gave up 1 base, with 10 bases separating them. This CDR3 spans 13 amino acids. Germline V gene data show CDR1 as SQVTM and CDR2 as ANQGSEA. The CDR3 region is CSVGGHENTEAFF. As DNA, the CDR3 is TGCAGCGTTGGTGGGCACGAGAACACTGAAGCTTTCTTT.

The V gene is TRBV6-5, the J gene TRBJ1-1; TRBD1 might be the D (5 bases). Trimming removed 6 bases at V and 1 base at J, with 15 bases between. The CDR3 consists of 15 residues. Germline lookup yields CDR1 MNHEY and CDR2 SVGAGI. CDR3 loop: CASREGSGSNTEAFF. CDR3 nucleotides: TGTGCCAGCAGGGAGGGGTCAGGATCGAACACTGAAGCTTTCTTT.

V is TRBV2 and J is TRBJ1-2; a weak D match, TRBD1 (6 bases). Trimming stripped 5 bases from V and 5 bases from J, with 12 bases between. This CDR3 contains 13 residues. Germline V CDR1 and CDR2: SNHLY, FYNNEI. The CDR3: CASSLRDNYGYTF. In DNA form, the CDR3 reads TGTGCCAGCAGTTTACGGGACAATTATGGCTACACCTTC.